Shown below are 22 T cell receptor beta chains from a single sample sequenced in a study of cytomegalovirus exposure and HLA in healthy donors. With 60 Vbeta and 13 Jbeta primers, the PCR was carried out. Data came from immunoSEQ multiplex PCR; TCRdb stores just in-frame clones and leaves some out. The table records tens of thousands of clones, more than 75% of them present only once. Input material: PBMCs. The receptors come from a female donor in good health and CMV-seronegative.

The CDR3 spells CASSIAGTGSGELFF. As DNA, the CDR3 is TGTGCCAGTAGTATTGCTGGGACAGGGTCCGGGGAGCTGTTTTTT. This rearrangement joins TRBV19 to TRBJ2-2; 9 nucleotides line up with TRBD1. Trimming cost V 3 bases and J 6 bases; bases outside gene matches: 5. The CDR3 contains 15 residues. Germline CDR1 and CDR2: LNHDA and SQIVND (reference sequence). The variable domain in full, with the rest retrieved from reference TRBV19 and TRBJ2-2, is DGGITQSPKYLFRKEGQNVTLSCEQNLNHDAMYWYRQDPGQGLRLIYYSQIVNDFQKGDIAEGYSVSREKKESFPLTVTSAQKNPTAFYLCASSIAGTGSGELFFGEGSRLTVL.

The V call is TRBV11-3, the J call TRBJ2-1; D might be TRBD1 (6 bases). CDR1 is SGHNT and CDR2 is YENEEA in the germline V gene. This CDR3 comprises 12 residues. V was pared by 5 bases and J by 6 bases, with 8 bases between. CDR3 nucleotide sequence: TGTGCCAGCAGCCTGACAGGCAATGAGCAGTTCTTC. Translated: CASSLTGNEQFF.

The V and J genes are TRBV7-2 and TRBJ1-1; perhaps TRBD1 as D (6 bases). Trimming took 1 base from V and 7 from J, leaving 16 bases between them. CDR3 length: 15 amino acids. Germline lookup yields CDR1 SGHTA and CDR2 FQGNSA. The CDR3: CASSLEGDGLSEAFF. The DNA for the CDR3 is TGTGCCAGCAGCTTAGAGGGGGACGGCTTAAGTGAAGCTTTCTTT.

The gene calls are TRBV6-6 and TRBJ2-5; 9 bases are shared with TRBD1. The better agreement between TRBJ2-7 and the DNA end casts doubt on the J call. The CDR3 consists of 15 residues. Germline V gene sequence: CDR1 MNHNY, CDR2 SVGAGI (reference sequence). The CDR3 protein is CASSPGTGLAYEQYF. CDR3 DNA sequence: TGTGCCAGCAGCCCGGGGACAGGGCTAGCCTACGAGCAGTACTTC.

The V and J genes are TRBV27 and TRBJ1-1; TRBD1 matches 7 bases. This CDR3 is built from 16 residues. The germline V gene encodes CDR1 MNHEY and CDR2 SMNVEV (reference sequence). The J segment lost 3 bases and the V segment lost 2 bases, leaving 9 bases of the junction unmatched. CDR3 loop: CASSLTRDRSYTEAFF. The CDR3 DNA is TGTGCCAGCAGTTTAACCCGGGACAGATCGTACACTGAAGCTTTCTTT.

The V and J genes are TRBV9 and TRBJ1-1; the D is unclear. CDR1 and CDR2 from the germline V gene are SGDLS and YYNGEE. Trimming removed 4 bases at V and 1 base at J, with 11 bases between. The length of the CDR3 is 14 residues. CDR3 sequence reads: CASSSKAGNTEAFF. In DNA form, the CDR3 reads TGTGCCAGCAGCTCAAAAGCAGGGAACACTGAAGCTTTCTTT.

Here the CDR3 reads CASSPRGGEQFF. The CDR3 coding sequence is TGTGCCAGCAGCCCTAGGGGGGGTGAGCAGTTCTTC. The chain couples TRBV6-6 to TRBJ2-1; D possibly corresponds to TRBD2 (7 bases). CDR1 is MNHNY and CDR2 is SVGAGI in the germline V gene (reference sequence). V was clipped by 6 bases and J by 9 bases, with 12 bases between them. CDR3 length equals 12 residues.

V gene TRBV4-2 combines with J gene TRBJ1-3; D is unclear. CDR1 is LGHNA, CDR2 YNFKEQ, per germline. The CDR3 is 16 residues long. V was shortened by 4 bases and J by 7 bases, with 20 bases between the two germline ends. The CDR3 sequence: CASSPYSLSGGNTIYF. For the CDR3, the DNA is TGTGCCAGCAGCCCCTACTCCCTGAGCGGAGGTAACACCATATATTTT.

V and J are TRBV6-5 and TRBJ1-5; D is unresolved. The CDR3 consists of 14 residues. V lost 2 bases and J 11 bases, leaving 16 bases between the germline ends. Germline CDR1 is MNHEY and CDR2 is SVGAGI. CDR3 sequence (DNA): TGTGCCAGCAGTTACGACTCGACCGGGAGGGCCCAGCATTTT. Translation: CASSYDSTGRAQHF.

This chain's CDR3 is CASSSRTEAFF. In nucleotides, the CDR3 is TGTGCCAGCAGTAGTAGAACTGAAGCTTTCTTT. The chain links TRBV27 to TRBJ1-1; D is uncertain. Germline V gene lookup returns CDR1 MNHEY and CDR2 SMNVEV (reference sequence). Trimming left V 5 bases short and J 5 bases short, with 6 bases between. The CDR3 is 11 residues long.

This chain connects TRBV6-6 to TRBJ2-7, with 9 nucleotides matching TRBD2. CDR3 size: 15 residues. V shed 0 bases, J shed 2 bases, and the junction held 2 bases outside the gene matches. Germline V gene sequence: CDR1 MNHNY, CDR2 SVGAGI (reference sequence). CDR3 in amino acids: CASSYSSGGPYEQYF. CDR3 in DNA: TGTGCCAGCAGTTACTCTAGCGGGGGCCCCTACGAGCAGTACTTC.

V gene TRBV5-5 combines with J gene TRBJ1-2; the match to TRBD1 covers 8 bases. CDR3 length: 13 amino acids. Germline lookup yields CDR1 SGHKS and CDR2 YYEKEE (reference sequence). V was pared by 1 base and J by 7 bases, with 3 bases of the junction left unmatched. This CDR3 reads CASSLPDRGGYTF. The CDR3 DNA is TGTGCCAGCAGCTTGCCCGACAGGGGTGGCTACACCTTC.

This chain links TRBV11-3 with TRBJ2-1; no definite D call. Between the trimmed V and J ends, which lost 5 bases and 10 bases, there was a span of 12 bases. Per the germline V gene, CDR1 is SGHNT and CDR2 is YENEEA. The CDR3 is 12 residues long. The CDR3 nucleotides read TGTGCCAGCAGCACCCTAAGTAGCGAGCAGTTCTTC. Its translation: CASSTLSSEQFF.

Only a few counts were recorded for this clone. This chain joins TRBV10-1 and TRBJ1-4; D remains unclear. V was clipped by 10 bases and J by 4 bases, with 16 bases between them. CDR3 length: 14 amino acids. Germline CDR1 reads WNHNN; CDR2 reads SYGVQD (reference sequence). CDR3 protein: CAKLLFPFNEKLFF. In DNA, the CDR3 is TGCGCCAAACTATTGTTCCCTTTTAATGAAAAACTGTTTTTT.

This chain uses TRBV29-1 with TRBJ2-5; TRBD1 aligns across 9 bases. The end of the DNA aligns better with TRBJ2-7, so the J call may be wrong. This CDR3 is built from 13 residues. Germline-derived CDR1 and CDR2 are SQVTM and ANQGSEA. CDR3 in amino acids: CSVGDRASYEQYF. The CDR3 DNA is TGCAGCGTTGGGGACAGGGCCTCCTACGAGCAGTACTTC.

This chain links TRBV7-9 with TRBJ1-4, with 7 bases fitting TRBD1. The CDR3 consists of 16 residues. V dropped 6 bases and J dropped 8; count of bases not matched to a gene: 15. Germline loops: CDR1 SEHNR, CDR2 FQNEAQ (reference sequence). In nucleotides, the CDR3 is TGTGCCAGCAGTATCTACAGGGGCGCCGAGGGGGAAAAACTGTTTTTT. This codes for CASSIYRGAEGEKLFF.

The chain links TRBV14 to TRBJ2-1; 7 bases agree with TRBD2. Trimming cost V 3 bases and J 4 bases; bases outside gene matches: 9. Germline assignment: CDR1 SGHDN and CDR2 FVKESK. The CDR3 is 16 amino acids. The CDR3 DNA sequence: TGTGCCAGCAGCCATTCTACGGGGGGACTATACAATGAGCAGTTCTTC. Translating it yields CASSHSTGGLYNEQFF. Full variable domain (rest looked up from reference TRBV14 and TRBJ2-1): EAGVTQFPSHSVIEKGQTVTLRCDPISGHDNLYWYRRVMGKEIKFLLHFVKESKQDESGMPNNRFLAERTGGTYSTLKVQPAELEDSGVYFCASSHSTGGLYNEQFFGPGTRLTVL.

This chain uses TRBV21-1 with TRBJ1-2. TRBV21-1 corresponds to a pseudogene. The CDR3 totals 14 residues. The CDR3 DNA sequence: TGTGCCAGCAGCCGCCGGACTACTCTCTATGGCTACACCTTC. As protein: CASSRRTTLYGYTF.

This chain links TRBV11-2 with TRBJ2-3, with TRBD2 matching over 12 bases. J was trimmed by 3 bases and V by 4 bases; bases with no gene match: 5. Germline CDR1 reads SGHAT; CDR2 reads FQNNGV. The CDR3 runs 16 residues. Here the CDR3 DNA reads TGTGCCAGCAGCTCTAGACTAGCGGGGGAGACAGATACGCAGTATTTT. Protein: CASSSRLAGETDTQYF.

The genes are TRBV21-1 and TRBJ1-2; the table assigns TRBD1, which was not confirmed against the DNA. TRBV21-1 is listed as a pseudogene. The CDR3 loop spans 16 amino acids. Here the CDR3 DNA reads TGTGCCAGCAGCACCCTGACAGGGGTTGGGGGCTATGGCTACACCTTC. It encodes CASSTLTGVGGYGYTF.

In its sample, this clone was seen a few times. V and J are TRBV18 and TRBJ1-2; the D gene is possibly TRBD1 (5 bases). Germline V gene lookup returns CDR1 KGHSH and CDR2 LQKENI. The V end was cut by 2 bases, the J end by 5 bases, with 15 bases between. The CDR3 extends over 15 amino acids. The CDR3 DNA follows: TGTGCCAGCTCACCAGTTAAGACAGTCGAATATGGCTACACCTTC. This codes for CASSPVKTVEYGYTF.

CDR3: CASSEWADTDTQYF. The CDR3 nucleotides are TGTGCCAGCAGTGAATGGGCCGACACAGATACGCAGTATTTT. The chain couples TRBV2 to TRBJ2-3; D is unresolved. This CDR3 has 14 residues. Germline V gene data show CDR1 as SNHLY and CDR2 as FYNNEI. V gave up 2 bases and J gave up 2 bases, with 8 bases separating them. The variable domain in full, with the rest retrieved from reference TRBV2 and TRBJ2-3, is EPEVTQTPSHQVTQMGQEVILRCVPISNHLYFYWYRQILGQKVEFLVSFYNNEISEKSEIFDDQFSVERPDGSNFTLKIRSTKLEDSAMYFCASSEWADTDTQYFGPGTRLTVL.